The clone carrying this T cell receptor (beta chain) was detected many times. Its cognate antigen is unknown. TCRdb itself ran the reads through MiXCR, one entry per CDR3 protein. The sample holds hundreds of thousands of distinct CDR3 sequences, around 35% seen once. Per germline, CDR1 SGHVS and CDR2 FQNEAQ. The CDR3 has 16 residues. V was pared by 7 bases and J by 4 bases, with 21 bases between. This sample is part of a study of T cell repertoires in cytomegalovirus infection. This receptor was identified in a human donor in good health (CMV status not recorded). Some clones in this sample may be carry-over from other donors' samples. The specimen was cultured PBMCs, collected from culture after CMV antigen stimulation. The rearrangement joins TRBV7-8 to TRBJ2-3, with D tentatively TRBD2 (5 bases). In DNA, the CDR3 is TGTGCCAGCACCTACTCCCGTGGACTTAGGGCAGATACGCAGTATTTT. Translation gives CASTYSRGLRADTQYF.